This entry lists 3 T cell receptor beta chains sequenced from one sample in a study of cytomegalovirus exposure and HLA in healthy donors. TCRdb's copy holds only in-frame clones and misses some; the assay was immunoSEQ multiplex PCR. The table has 100,000 to 120,000 clones, 85% to 90% seen once. The source material was PBMCs. The receptors were gathered from a woman aged 25 to 39 in good health and CMV-seropositive.

This chain links TRBV4-2 with TRBJ2-7, with D tentatively TRBD2 (5 bases). Germline V gene data show CDR1 as LGHNA and CDR2 as YNFKEQ. The CDR3 runs 12 residues. The V gene lost 8 bases and the J gene lost 6 bases, with 14 bases spanning the gap. This CDR3 is CASGRVGLEQYF. The CDR3 DNA sequence: TGTGCCAGCGGGCGGGTTGGTCTCGAGCAGTACTTC.

The rearrangement uses TRBV2 and TRBJ1-2, with D uncertain. CDR1 and CDR2 (germline): SNHLY, FYNNEI. The CDR3 spans 12 residues. Trimming removed 6 bases at V and 4 bases at J, with 9 bases between. CDR3 region: CASRASTYGYTF. The CDR3 DNA reads TGTGCCAGCAGGGCCTCCACCTATGGCTACACCTTC.

This clone was picked up one time. The rearrangement uses TRBV28 and TRBJ2-1, with 12 bases fitting TRBD2. The CDR3 is 16 amino acids. The J segment lost 8 bases and the V segment lost 1 base, leaving 6 bases of the junction unmatched. The germline CDR1 and CDR2 sequences are MDHEN and SYDVKM. The CDR3 loop reads CASSLFTSGRPYEQFF. CDR3 bases: TGTGCCAGCAGTTTATTTACTAGCGGGAGGCCCTATGAGCAGTTCTTC.